The clone carrying this T cell receptor beta chain was counted at least ten times. Its antigen is unidentified. The data belong to a study of identical twins. The V end lost 10 bases, the J end lost 0 bases, and 16 bases lay between the germline ends. This CDR3 region has 15 residues. CDR1 is ENHRY and CDR2 is SYGVKD in the germline V gene. A universal primer binding site was introduced by template switching. The final cDNA contained unique molecular identifiers. TCRdb fed the 5' RACE reads into MiXCR, producing one record per CDR3 protein. The sample records 280,000 or so distinct CDR3 sequences, about 8% being singletons. Overall study results and limits: Findings depended on cross-sectional statistics rather than tracking the same donors. For out-of-frame alpha sequences shared by twins, low generation probability was in excess.

These data also formed part of another study, on yellow fever vaccine responses in identical twins.

The genes are TRBV10-3 and TRBJ1-5; D might be TRBD1 (6 bases). This TCR derives from a woman under 30 in good health. The source material was memory (CD45RO+) T cells sorted from blood. The CDR3 region is CATKGDGLSNQPQHF. Here the CDR3 DNA reads TGTGCCACAAAGGGGGACGGCCTTAGCAATCAGCCCCAGCATTTT.